This TCR beta chain was found in a study of early T cells in non-severe SARS-CoV-2 infection. Study details: Sequencing used unsorted whole-blood bulk RNA, so chains lack pairing. Study-wide points: In VDJdb matching, anti-spike CD8 responses were favored while private and CD4 specificities went missing.

A word on this clonotype: The antigen is not known.

The CDR3 consists of 14 residues. Germline V CDR1 and CDR2: LGHNT, FRNRAP. The ends lost 6 bases at V and 6 bases at J; junction bases unmatched: 6. cDNA molecules, individually, were tagged with unique molecular identifiers. Via MiXCR, TCRdb re-called the 5' RACE reads, giving one row per CDR3 protein. Among 80,000 to 100,000 distinct CDR3 sequences listed, around 14% were seen once. V and J are TRBV12-5 and TRBJ2-1; TRBD1 agrees at 9 bases. Source material: whole blood. The TCR sequence derives from an adult who was a healthcare worker with PCR-confirmed SARS-CoV-2 infection or an uninfected control (not recorded which). CDR3 DNA sequence: TGTGCTAGTGGCCAAGGACAGGGGAGCAATGAGCAGTTCTTC. This sequence encodes CASGQGQGSNEQFF.